In this sample, the clone carrying this T cell receptor beta chain turned up many times. Its antigen is as yet unknown. The data are from a study of T-cell reconstitution after alpha-beta-depleted transplantation in children. General study findings and limits: By about two months after transplant, alpha-beta T cells reportedly arose from several hundred graft clones that had expanded. Recipient T cells and thymic progenitors that survived were the source of the high TCRbeta diversity seen at day 60 in some patients.

The authors prepared the TCRbeta library with unique molecular identifiers. TCRdb reprocessed the PCR reads with MiXCR, giving one entry per CDR3 protein. The table lists some 70,000 distinct CDR3 sequences, approximately 5% of them singletons. With 4 bases removed from V and 3 bases from J, the gap between germline ends came to 21 bases. This CDR3 contains 17 residues. The source was PBMCs, mostly from graft donor cells, collected 180 days after TCRalphabeta/CD19-depleted stem cell transplant. This sequence was found in a boy under two years old who had a stem cell transplant for acute myeloid leukemia, so the T cells may come from the graft donor. The chain links TRBV12-3 or TRBV12-4 to TRBJ1-1; D remains ambiguous. CDR3 region: CASSSPGNSVFDTEAFF. Here the CDR3 DNA reads TGTGCCAGCAGTTCGCCCGGGAACAGCGTCTTTGACACTGAAGCTTTCTTT.